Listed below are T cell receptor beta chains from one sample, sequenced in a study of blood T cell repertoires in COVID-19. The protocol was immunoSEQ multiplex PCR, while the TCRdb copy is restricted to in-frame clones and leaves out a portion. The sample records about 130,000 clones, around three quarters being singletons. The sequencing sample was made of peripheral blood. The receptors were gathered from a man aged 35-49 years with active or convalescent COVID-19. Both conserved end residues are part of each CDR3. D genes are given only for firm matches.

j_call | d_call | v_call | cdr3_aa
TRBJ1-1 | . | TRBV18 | CASSPLTGRGTEAFF
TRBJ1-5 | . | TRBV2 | CAAGKGQGNQPQHF
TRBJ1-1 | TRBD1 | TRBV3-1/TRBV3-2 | CASGTGGPGEAFF
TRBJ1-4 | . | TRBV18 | CASSPIRVTNEKLFF
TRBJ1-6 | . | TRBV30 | CAWNGGMHNSPLHF
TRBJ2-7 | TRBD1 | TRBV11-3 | CASSLTGAYEQYF
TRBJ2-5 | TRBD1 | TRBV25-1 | CASSETGLETQYF
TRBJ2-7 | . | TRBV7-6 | CASSLAPSGGSEQYF
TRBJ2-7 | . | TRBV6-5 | CASSYSEGGAYEQYF
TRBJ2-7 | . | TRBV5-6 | CASSLGRYEQYF
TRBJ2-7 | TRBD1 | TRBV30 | CAWSSRDRDGEQYF
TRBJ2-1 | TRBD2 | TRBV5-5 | CASSKALAGSHNEQFF